Shown below are 27 T cell receptor beta chains from a single sample sequenced in a study of neoadjuvant anti-PD-1 for oral cavity cancer. Time point defined: after neoadjuvant nivolumab, at surgical resection. This table comes from immunoSEQ multiplex PCR, and its TCRdb copy is limited to in-frame clones, with some not included. The sample records around 68,000 clones, 70% to 90% being singletons. Sequenced here: PBMCs, sampled after nivolumab (anti-PD-1) treatment. Every receptor here comes from a person aged 35-79 years with oral cavity squamous cell carcinoma.

This chain uses TRBV30 with TRBJ2-3; no definite D call. The CDR3 covers 13 residues. V gave up 0 bases and J gave up 4 bases, with 8 bases separating them. Germline CDR1 is GTSNPN and CDR2 is SVGIG (reference sequence). CDR3 sequence: CAWSVRLSDTQYF. The CDR3 DNA is TGTGCCTGGAGTGTCCGACTCTCAGATACGCAGTATTTT.

The rearrangement links TRBV5-1 to TRBJ2-7; possibly TRBD1 for D (5 bases). In germline, CDR1 is SGHRS, CDR2 YFSETQ. Trimming took off 3 bases at V and 3 bases at J, with 10 bases between the two ends. The CDR3 is 13 residues long. CDR3 sequence: CASSSGHFYEQYF. CDR3 coding DNA: TGCGCCAGCAGCTCAGGACATTTCTACGAGCAGTACTTC.

This sequence joins TRBV10-3 and TRBJ1-3, with 7 bases aligning to TRBD1. This CDR3 is built from 18 residues. Germline V gene sequence: CDR1 ENHRY, CDR2 SYGVKD. The J segment lost 3 bases and the V segment lost 0 bases, leaving 11 bases of the junction unmatched. The CDR3 is CAISESIFGGGIGNTIYF. Written as DNA, the CDR3 is TGTGCCATCAGTGAGTCAATTTTTGGAGGGGGCATTGGAAACACCATATATTTT.

This sequence joins TRBV7-9 and TRBJ2-3, with D perhaps matching TRBD2 (5 bases). The germline V and J ends were trimmed by 1 base and 4 bases, with 9 bases remaining between them. The CDR3 runs 14 residues. Germline V gives CDR1 SEHNR, CDR2 FQNEAQ (reference sequence). CDR3 sequence reads: CASSLERRADTQYF. The CDR3 coding sequence is TGTGCCAGCAGCTTAGAGCGGCGGGCAGATACGCAGTATTTT. Based on the CDR3 plus reference TRBV7-9 and TRBJ2-3, the full variable domain is DTGVSQNPRHKITKRGQNVTFRCDPISEHNRLYWYRQTLGQGPEFLTYFQNEAQLEKSRLLSDRFSAERPKGSFSTLEIQRTEQGDSAMYLCASSLERRADTQYFGPGTRLTVL.

The chain joins TRBV27 to TRBJ1-2; D uncertain. V lost 6 bases, J lost 8 bases, and 10 bases lay in between. The CDR3 is 11 amino acids. Germline assignment: CDR1 MNHEY and CDR2 SMNVEV (reference sequence). In DNA, the CDR3 is TGTGCCAGCAGATCCCGTGTCGGCTACACCTTC. Translated, it gives CASRSRVGYTF.

The V gene is TRBV4-1, the J gene TRBJ2-3, with 8 bases that match TRBD2. The V gene's germline CDR1 is MGHRA and CDR2 YSYEKL. The CDR3 is 17 amino acids. Germline trimming cut 4 bases from V and 2 bases from J; bases unmatched to any gene: 11. The CDR3 nucleotides read TGCGCCAGCAGCCCTGGGGTACTAGCGGCAAACACAGATACGCAGTATTTT. It codes for CASSPGVLAANTDTQYF.

The V call is TRBV27, the J call TRBJ1-2, with D possibly TRBD1 on 6 matching bases. Germline assignment: CDR1 MNHEY and CDR2 SMNVEV (reference sequence). The CDR3 runs to 13 residues. V lost 7 bases and J 4 bases, leaving 13 bases between the germline ends. The CDR3 coding sequence is TGTGCCAGCAAAGCCCAGGGGATCTATGGCTACACCTTC. It specifies CASKAQGIYGYTF.

V is TRBV28 and J is TRBJ2-7, with 8 positions matching TRBD1. V was clipped by 6 bases and J by 0 bases; unmatched bases: 13. From germline, CDR1 is MDHEN and CDR2 SYDVKM. This CDR3 spans 17 amino acids. This chain's CDR3 is CASSPPPGQGISYEQYF. CDR3 sequence (DNA): TGTGCCAGCAGCCCCCCCCCAGGACAGGGTATCTCCTACGAGCAGTACTTC.

The V gene is TRBV6-1, the J gene TRBJ1-5; TRBD1 is a possible D gene (6 bases). The CDR3 length is 15 residues. Looked up from germline, CDR1 is MNHNS and CDR2 is SASEGT. The V end was cut by 6 bases, the J end by 0 bases, with 12 bases between. The CDR3 spells CASRNHRDSNQPQHF. The DNA for the CDR3 is TGTGCCAGCAGAAATCACAGGGATAGCAATCAGCCCCAGCATTTT.

Here the CDR3 DNA reads TGTGCCAGTAGTACCACAGGGTATAGCAATCAGCCCCAGCATTTT. Amino acids: CASSTTGYSNQPQHF. J is TRBJ1-5 and V is TRBV19, with TRBD1 as a possible D gene (6 bases). Germline V gene data show CDR1 as LNHDA and CDR2 as SQIVND (reference sequence). The CDR3 runs 15 residues. The germline V and J ends were trimmed by 4 bases and 0 bases, with 10 bases remaining between them.

The chain couples TRBV29-1 to TRBJ1-2, with no clear D. Germline lookup yields CDR1 SQVTM and CDR2 ANQGSEA. The CDR3 extends over 12 amino acids. V was cut by 7 bases and J by 6 bases, with 15 bases left in between. The chain's CDR3 is CSARTPSDGYTF. In DNA form, the CDR3 reads TGCAGCGCCCGGACCCCTTCGGATGGCTACACCTTC.

The chain combines TRBV2 with TRBJ1-3; D is unclear. The CDR3 length is 12 residues. Trimming left V 7 bases short and J 3 bases short, with 7 bases between. The V gene's germline CDR1 is SNHLY and CDR2 FYNNEI. The CDR3 loop reads CASTLLGNTIYF. In DNA, the CDR3 is TGTGCCAGCACATTACTTGGAAACACCATATATTTT.

This chain links TRBV5-4 with TRBJ2-3; 8 bases align to TRBD2. From germline, CDR1 is SGHNT and CDR2 YYREEE (reference sequence). V dropped 0 bases and J dropped 0; count of bases not matched to a gene: 3. The CDR3 has 16 amino acids. In nucleotides, the CDR3 is TGTGCCAGCAGCTTGGAGGGCGGGGGGAGCACAGATACGCAGTATTTT. This encodes CASSLEGGGSTDTQYF.

This clone was picked up a small number of times. The chain uses TRBV5-1 and TRBJ2-1; TRBD2 agrees at 10 bases. The V segment lost 5 bases and the J segment 7 bases; nucleotides outside the gene matches: 9. The germline V gene has CDR1 SGHRS and CDR2 YFSETQ. CDR3 length: 15 residues. DNA of the CDR3: TGCGCCAGCAGTCCCCTAGCGGGAGTTTTAAATGAGCAGTTCTTC. Translating gives CASSPLAGVLNEQFF.

This chain uses TRBV19 with TRBJ1-5; D possibly corresponds to TRBD1 (6 bases). Trimming took 1 base from V and 7 from J, leaving 14 bases between them. The CDR3 is 15 amino acids. Germline V lookup: CDR1 LNHDA, CDR2 SQIVND (reference sequence). DNA of the CDR3: TGTGCCAGTAGTATAGCACAGGGTCGCGGCCAGCCCCAGCATTTT. It specifies CASSIAQGRGQPQHF.

The CDR3 DNA reads TGTGCCAGCAGGGACAGAGCGAACACCGGGGAGCTGTTTTTT. Its protein is CASRDRANTGELFF. This rearrangement joins TRBV9 to TRBJ2-2; D is perhaps TRBD1 (6 bases). V was pared by 5 bases and J by 0 bases, with 8 bases between. The CDR3 totals 14 residues. The V gene's germline CDR1 is SGDLS and CDR2 YYNGEE.

This chain joins TRBV6-5 and TRBJ2-5; possibly TRBD2 for D (6 bases). The V gene lost 0 bases and the J gene lost 9 bases, with 20 bases spanning the gap. CDR3 size: 16 residues. Germline CDR1 MNHEY, CDR2 SVGAGI. CDR3: CASSYSSPSVSVAQYF. The CDR3 region has the DNA TGTGCCAGCAGTTACTCGTCGCCTAGCGTATCCGTGGCCCAGTACTTC.

This clone has only one observation. This rearrangement joins TRBV7-3 to TRBJ1-6; 7 bases agree with TRBD1. The CDR3 has 15 residues. Trimming cost V 5 bases and J 6 bases; bases outside gene matches: 7. Germline-derived CDR1 and CDR2 are SGHTA and FQGTGA. CDR3 amino acids: CASSPTGRSNSPLHF. As DNA, the CDR3 is TGTGCCAGCAGCCCGACAGGGAGAAGTAATTCACCCCTCCACTTT.

This clone has only one observation. The DNA of the CDR3 is TGTGCCAGCAGCCTGGGACCTTCTAGGGGAACTGAAGCTTTCTTT. The encoded protein is CASSLGPSRGTEAFF. V is TRBV9 and J is TRBJ1-1; D may be TRBD1 (5 bases). The CDR3 has 15 amino acids. The germline gives CDR1 SGDLS, CDR2 YYNGEE. Trimming left V 4 bases short and J 5 bases short, with 18 bases between.

This clone was picked up a small number of times. The J gene is TRBJ1-2, the V gene TRBV2; TRBD1 is a possible D gene (5 bases). Per germline, CDR1 SNHLY and CDR2 FYNNEI. The CDR3 runs to 13 residues. V was clipped by 3 bases and J by 4 bases, with 9 bases between them. DNA of the CDR3: TGTGCCAGCAGTGACATGGGGGGCTATGGCTACACCTTC. As protein: CASSDMGGYGYTF.

The J gene is TRBJ2-1, the V gene TRBV11-2; 7 nucleotides align to TRBD1. The CDR3 consists of 15 residues. J lost 8 bases, V lost 5 bases, and 12 bases had no gene match. Germline assignment: CDR1 SGHAT and CDR2 FQNNGV. The DNA for the CDR3 is TGTGCCAGCAGCATAACGACAGGGTTCCTCTATGAGCAGTTCTTC. Its protein product is CASSITTGFLYEQFF.

This clone was seen only once. The chain uses TRBV4-1 and TRBJ2-7; D is possibly TRBD1 or TRBD2 (6 bases each). Per germline, CDR1 MGHRA and CDR2 YSYEKL. The CDR3 length is 15 residues. V lost 4 bases to trimming and J lost 0 bases, with 13 bases between them. CDR3 in amino acids: CASSLGGTGSYEQYF. CDR3 DNA: TGCGCCAGCAGCCTAGGGGGGACGGGCTCCTACGAGCAGTACTTC.

The rearrangement links TRBV7-8 to TRBJ1-5; D gene unclear. Trimming removed 1 base at V and 5 bases at J, with 15 bases between. CDR3 length: 16 residues. Germline CDR1 is SGHVS and CDR2 is FQNEAQ. CDR3 coding DNA: TGTGCCAGCAGCTTAGAAGGCCACGCTGGGTATCAGCCCCAGCATTTT. Residues: CASSLEGHAGYQPQHF.

The sample holds a few counts of this clone. J is TRBJ1-5 and V is TRBV4-1; TRBD1 aligns across 7 bases. This CDR3 spans 18 amino acids. Germline CDR1 and CDR2: MGHRA and YSYEKL. Trimming took 0 bases from V and 6 from J; bases not matched to a gene: 14. The CDR3 coding sequence is TGCGCCAGCAGCCAAGAGGGGTACTTTCCAGGGGGAAGTCAGCCCCAGCATTTT. Translating it yields CASSQEGYFPGGSQPQHF.

This clone appeared a few times. The rearrangement joins TRBV28 to TRBJ2-7, with 7 bases lining up with TRBD2. This CDR3 is built from 15 residues. V shed 4 bases and J 0 bases; nucleotides not matched to a gene: 6. Germline CDR1 MDHEN, CDR2 SYDVKM. CDR3 in amino acids: CASSSTGGLSYEQYF. CDR3 DNA: TGTGCCAGCAGTTCAACGGGAGGCCTCTCCTACGAGCAGTACTTC.

This clone was observed a single time. The chain uses TRBV6-6 and TRBJ1-2, with D possibly TRBD1 on 6 matching bases. The CDR3 has 14 residues. Germline V gives CDR1 MNHNY, CDR2 SVGAGI (reference sequence). V gave up 0 bases and J gave up 8 bases, with 13 bases separating them. In DNA form, the CDR3 reads TGTGCCAGCAGTTACTCGTGGGGGGCAGAAGGCTACACCTTC. As protein: CASSYSWGAEGYTF.

In this sample, this clone turned up a few times. The CDR3 loop is CATGLATSTGELFF. CDR3 sequence (DNA): TGTGCCACGGGACTAGCGACATCCACCGGGGAGCTGTTTTTT. The genes are TRBV10-3 and TRBJ2-2; 10 nucleotides align to TRBD2. With V trimmed by 10 bases and J by 4 bases, 6 bases remained unmatched. The CDR3 is 14 amino acids. Per germline, CDR1 ENHRY and CDR2 SYGVKD.